The subject of this entry is one T cell receptor beta chain. The sample belongs to a study of blood T cell repertoires in COVID-19. Using immunoSEQ multiplex PCR, the repertoire was profiled, and TCRdb retains in-frame clones only, with some absent. The sample consists of 99,000 or so clones, more than 80% of them appearing once. The CDR3 sequence is 13 residues long. Germline assignment: CDR1 MNHEY and CDR2 SMNVEV (reference sequence). V gave up 4 bases and J gave up 8 bases, with 14 bases separating them. The chain joins TRBV27 to TRBJ1-2; D ambiguous. The sample was peripheral blood. This sequence was found in a woman in her 70s with acute or convalescent COVID-19. The CDR3 DNA reads TGTGCCAGCAGTTACTCCCGTGAGGGAGGCTACACCTTC. Translation gives CASSYSREGGYTF.